The sequence of this T cell receptor beta chain was determined in a study of tumor T cells in aggressive B-cell lymphoma. The CDR3 contains 16 residues. The germline gives CDR1 KGHSH, CDR2 LQKENI. The V gene lost 6 bases and the J gene lost 0 bases, with 14 bases spanning the gap. This table comes from immunoSEQ multiplex PCR, and its TCRdb copy is limited to in-frame clones, with some not included. Here the sample spans 2,000 to 2,500 clones, around 87% being singletons. The chain is built from TRBV18 and TRBJ2-2, with a weak D call TRBD1 (5 bases). The TCR sequence derives from an adult with diffuse large B cell lymphoma. The sample was tumor tissue. CDR3 nucleotides: TGTGCCAGCTCCCGAGACAGTCTTGCGAACACCGGGGAGCTGTTTTTT. It specifies CASSRDSLANTGELFF. The entire variable domain, with the rest obtained from reference TRBV18 and TRBJ2-2, is as follows: NAGVMQNPRHLVRRRGQEARLRCSPMKGHSHVYWYRQLPEEGLKFMVYLQKENIIDESGMPKERFSAEFPKEGPSILRIQQVVRGDSAAYFCASSRDSLANTGELFFGEGSRLTVL.